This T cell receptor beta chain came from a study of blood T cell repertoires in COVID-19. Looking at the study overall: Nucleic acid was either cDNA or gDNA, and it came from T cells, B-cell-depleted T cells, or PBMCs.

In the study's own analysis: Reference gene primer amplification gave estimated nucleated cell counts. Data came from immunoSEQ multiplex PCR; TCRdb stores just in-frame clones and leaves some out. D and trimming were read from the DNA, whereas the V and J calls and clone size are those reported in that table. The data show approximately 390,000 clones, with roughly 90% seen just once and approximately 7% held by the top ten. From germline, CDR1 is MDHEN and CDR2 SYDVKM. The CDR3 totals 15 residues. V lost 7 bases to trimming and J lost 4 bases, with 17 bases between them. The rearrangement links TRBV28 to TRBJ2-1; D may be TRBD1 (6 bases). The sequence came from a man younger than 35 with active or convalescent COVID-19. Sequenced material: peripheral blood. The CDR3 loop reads CASTLGTNPYNEQFF. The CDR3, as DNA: TGTGCCAGCACTCTAGGGACAAACCCGTACAATGAGCAGTTCTTC.